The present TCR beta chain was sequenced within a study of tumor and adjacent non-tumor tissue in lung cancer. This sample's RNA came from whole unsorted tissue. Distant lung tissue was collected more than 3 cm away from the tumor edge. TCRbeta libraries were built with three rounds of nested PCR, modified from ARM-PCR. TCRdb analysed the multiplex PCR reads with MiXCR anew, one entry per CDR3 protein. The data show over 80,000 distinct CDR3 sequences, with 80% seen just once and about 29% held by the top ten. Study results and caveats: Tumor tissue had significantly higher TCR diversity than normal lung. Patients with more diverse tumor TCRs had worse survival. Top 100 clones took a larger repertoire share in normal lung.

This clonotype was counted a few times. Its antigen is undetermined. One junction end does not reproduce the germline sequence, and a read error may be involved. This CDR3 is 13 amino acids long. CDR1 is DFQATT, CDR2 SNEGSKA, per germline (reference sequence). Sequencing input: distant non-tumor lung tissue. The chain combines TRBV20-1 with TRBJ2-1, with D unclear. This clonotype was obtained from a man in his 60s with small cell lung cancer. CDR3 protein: CNARGPVQNEQFF. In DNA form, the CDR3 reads TGCAATGCTAGAGGACCAGTACAGAATGAGCAGTTTTTC.